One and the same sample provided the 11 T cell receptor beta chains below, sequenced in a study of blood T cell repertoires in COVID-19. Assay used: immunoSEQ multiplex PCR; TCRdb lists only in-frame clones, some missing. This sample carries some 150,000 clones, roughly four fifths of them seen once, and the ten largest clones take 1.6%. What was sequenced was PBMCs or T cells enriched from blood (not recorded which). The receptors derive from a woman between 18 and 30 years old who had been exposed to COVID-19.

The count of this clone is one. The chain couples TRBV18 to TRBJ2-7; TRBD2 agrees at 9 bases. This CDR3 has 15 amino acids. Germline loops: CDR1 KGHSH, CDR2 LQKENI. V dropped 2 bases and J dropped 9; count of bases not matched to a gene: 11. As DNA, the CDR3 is TGTGCCAGCTCACCAGACCTGCGGGAGGGATTCCGGCAGTACTTC. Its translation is CASSPDLREGFRQYF.

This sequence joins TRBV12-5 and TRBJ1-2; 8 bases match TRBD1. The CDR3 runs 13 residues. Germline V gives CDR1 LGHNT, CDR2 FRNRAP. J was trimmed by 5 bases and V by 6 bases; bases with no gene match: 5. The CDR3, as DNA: TGTGCTAGTGGAAAAGGACAGGGATATGGCTACACCTTC. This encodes CASGKGQGYGYTF.

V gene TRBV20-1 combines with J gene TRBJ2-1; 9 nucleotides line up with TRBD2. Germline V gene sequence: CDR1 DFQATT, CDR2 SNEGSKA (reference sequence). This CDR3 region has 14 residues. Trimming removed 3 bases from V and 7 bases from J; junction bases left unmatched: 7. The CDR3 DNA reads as TGCAGTGCTAGTCGTAGCGGGAGAACGAATGAGCAGTTCTTC. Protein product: CSASRSGRTNEQFF.

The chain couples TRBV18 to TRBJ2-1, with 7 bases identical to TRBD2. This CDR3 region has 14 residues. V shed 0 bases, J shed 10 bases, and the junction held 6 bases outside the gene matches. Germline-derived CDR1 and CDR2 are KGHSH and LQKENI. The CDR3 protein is CASSPPGGREEQFF. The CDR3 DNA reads TGTGCCAGCTCACCACCCGGGGGGAGGGAAGAGCAGTTCTTC.

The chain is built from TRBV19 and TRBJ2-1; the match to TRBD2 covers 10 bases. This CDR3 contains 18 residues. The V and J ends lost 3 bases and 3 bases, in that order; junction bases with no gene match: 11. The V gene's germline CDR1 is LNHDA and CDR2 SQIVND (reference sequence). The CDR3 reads CASSMRGGLAVDYNEQFF. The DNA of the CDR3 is TGTGCCAGTAGTATGAGGGGAGGACTAGCGGTAGACTACAATGAGCAGTTCTTC.

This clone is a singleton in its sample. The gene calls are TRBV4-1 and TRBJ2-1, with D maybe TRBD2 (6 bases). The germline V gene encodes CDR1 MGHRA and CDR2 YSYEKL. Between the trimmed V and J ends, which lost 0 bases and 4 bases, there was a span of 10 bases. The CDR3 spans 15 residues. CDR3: CASSQEGTYYNEQFF. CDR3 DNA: TGCGCCAGCAGCCAAGAAGGGACTTATTACAATGAGCAGTTCTTC.

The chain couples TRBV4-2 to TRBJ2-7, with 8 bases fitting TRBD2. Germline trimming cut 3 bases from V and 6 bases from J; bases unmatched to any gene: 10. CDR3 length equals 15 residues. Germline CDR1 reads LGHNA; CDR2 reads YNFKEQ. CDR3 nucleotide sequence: TGTGCCAGCAGCCACCAGGCGACTAGCGAGGGCGAGCAGTACTTC. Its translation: CASSHQATSEGEQYF.

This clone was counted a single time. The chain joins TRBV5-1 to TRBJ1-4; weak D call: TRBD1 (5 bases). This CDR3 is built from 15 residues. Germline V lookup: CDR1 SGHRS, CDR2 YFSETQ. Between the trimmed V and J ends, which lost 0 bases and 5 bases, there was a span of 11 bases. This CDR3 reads CASSLEGIRNEKLFF. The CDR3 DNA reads TGCGCCAGCAGCTTGGAGGGGATTCGGAATGAAAAACTGTTTTTT. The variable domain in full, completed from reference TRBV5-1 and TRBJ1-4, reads KAGVTQTPRYLIKTRGQQVTLSCSPISGHRSVSWYQQTPGQGLQFLFEYFSETQRNKGNFPGRFSGRQFSNSRSEMNVSTLELGDSALYLCASSLEGIRNEKLFFGSGTQLSVL.

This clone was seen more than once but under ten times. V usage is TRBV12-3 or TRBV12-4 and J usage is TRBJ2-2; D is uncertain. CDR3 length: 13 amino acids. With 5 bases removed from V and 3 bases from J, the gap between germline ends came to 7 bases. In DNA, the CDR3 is TGTGCCAGCAGTACCACATACACCGGGGAGCTGTTTTTT. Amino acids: CASSTTYTGELFF.

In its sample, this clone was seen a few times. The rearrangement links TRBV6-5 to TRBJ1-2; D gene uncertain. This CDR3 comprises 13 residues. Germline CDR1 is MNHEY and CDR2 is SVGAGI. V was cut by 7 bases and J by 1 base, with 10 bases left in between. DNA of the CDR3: TGTGCCAGCACCAACGGGATTAACTATGGCTACACCTTC. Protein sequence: CASTNGINYGYTF.

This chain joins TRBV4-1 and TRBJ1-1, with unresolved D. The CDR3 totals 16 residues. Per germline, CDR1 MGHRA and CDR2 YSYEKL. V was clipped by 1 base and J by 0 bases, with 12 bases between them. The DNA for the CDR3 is TGCGCCAGCAGCCAAGGACGGGGATCCTTGAACACTGAAGCTTTCTTT. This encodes CASSQGRGSLNTEAFF.